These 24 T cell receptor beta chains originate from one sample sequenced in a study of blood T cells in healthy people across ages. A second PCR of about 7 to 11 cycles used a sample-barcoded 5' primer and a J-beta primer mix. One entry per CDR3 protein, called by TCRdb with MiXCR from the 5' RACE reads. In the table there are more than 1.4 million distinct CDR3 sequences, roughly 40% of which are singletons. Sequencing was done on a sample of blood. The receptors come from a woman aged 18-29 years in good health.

This CDR3 is CASSPDGLGPTYF. CDR3 nucleotides: TGTGCCAGCAGCCCCGACGGACTAGGCCCCACGTATTTT. This chain uses TRBV7-2 with TRBJ2-3, with 7 bases that match TRBD2. The CDR3 has 13 residues. Germline values: CDR1 SGHTA, CDR2 FQGNSA. V gave up 5 bases and J gave up 14 bases; unmatched junction bases: 13.

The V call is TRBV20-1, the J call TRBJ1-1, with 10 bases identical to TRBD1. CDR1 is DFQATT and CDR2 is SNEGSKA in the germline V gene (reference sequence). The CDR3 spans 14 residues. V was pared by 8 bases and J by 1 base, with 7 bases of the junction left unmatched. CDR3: CSIGQGEGNTEAFF. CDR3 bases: TGCAGTATTGGACAGGGGGAAGGGAACACTGAAGCTTTCTTT.

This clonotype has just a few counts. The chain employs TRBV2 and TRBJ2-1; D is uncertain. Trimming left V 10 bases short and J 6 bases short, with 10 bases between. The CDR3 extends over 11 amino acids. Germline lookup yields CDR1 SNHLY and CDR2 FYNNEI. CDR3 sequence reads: CAIPWGNEQFF. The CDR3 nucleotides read TGTGCCATCCCCTGGGGCAATGAGCAGTTCTTC.

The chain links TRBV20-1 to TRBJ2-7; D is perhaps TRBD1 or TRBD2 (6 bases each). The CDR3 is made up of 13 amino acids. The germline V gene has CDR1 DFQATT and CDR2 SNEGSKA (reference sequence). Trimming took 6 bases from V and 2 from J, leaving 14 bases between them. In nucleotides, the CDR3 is TGCAGTGCAAGGGGGGTGGGGACCTACGAGCAGTACTTC. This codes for CSARGVGTYEQYF.

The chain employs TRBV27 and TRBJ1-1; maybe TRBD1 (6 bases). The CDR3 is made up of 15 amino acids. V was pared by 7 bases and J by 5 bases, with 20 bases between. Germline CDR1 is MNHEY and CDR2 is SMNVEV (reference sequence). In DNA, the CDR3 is TGTGCCAGCATTCCTGCGGGGGGGCGCTGGACTGAAGCTTTCTTT. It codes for CASIPAGGRWTEAFF.

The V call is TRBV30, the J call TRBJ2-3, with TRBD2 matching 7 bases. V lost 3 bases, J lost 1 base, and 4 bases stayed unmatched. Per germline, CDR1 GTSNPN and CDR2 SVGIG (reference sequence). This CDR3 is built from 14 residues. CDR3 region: CAWRSGAGTDTQYF. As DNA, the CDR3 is TGTGCCTGGAGAAGCGGGGCTGGCACAGATACGCAGTATTTT.

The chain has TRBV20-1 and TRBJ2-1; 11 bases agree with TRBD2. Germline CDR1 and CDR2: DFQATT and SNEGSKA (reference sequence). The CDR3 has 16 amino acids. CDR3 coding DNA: TGCAGCGCCACCCCGGGACTAGCGGCCTCCTACAATGAGCAGTTCTTC. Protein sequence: CSATPGLAASYNEQFF.

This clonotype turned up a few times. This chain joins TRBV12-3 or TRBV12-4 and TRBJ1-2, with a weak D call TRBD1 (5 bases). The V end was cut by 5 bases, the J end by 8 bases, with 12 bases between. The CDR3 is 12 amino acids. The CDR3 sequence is CASSPYGGGYTF. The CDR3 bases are TGTGCCAGCAGTCCATATGGGGGAGGCTACACCTTC.

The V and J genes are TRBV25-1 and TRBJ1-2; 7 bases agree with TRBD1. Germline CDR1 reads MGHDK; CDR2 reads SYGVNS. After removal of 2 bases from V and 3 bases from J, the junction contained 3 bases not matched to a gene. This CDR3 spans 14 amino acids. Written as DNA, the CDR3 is TGTGCCAGCAGTGAAGAGACAGGGTACTATGGCTACACCTTC. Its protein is CASSEETGYYGYTF.

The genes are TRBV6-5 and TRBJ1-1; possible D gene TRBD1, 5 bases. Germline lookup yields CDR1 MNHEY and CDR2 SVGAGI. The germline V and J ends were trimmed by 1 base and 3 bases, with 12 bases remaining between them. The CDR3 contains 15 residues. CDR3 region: CASSYFGAGDTEAFF. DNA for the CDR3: TGTGCCAGCAGTTACTTTGGGGCCGGGGACACTGAAGCTTTCTTT.

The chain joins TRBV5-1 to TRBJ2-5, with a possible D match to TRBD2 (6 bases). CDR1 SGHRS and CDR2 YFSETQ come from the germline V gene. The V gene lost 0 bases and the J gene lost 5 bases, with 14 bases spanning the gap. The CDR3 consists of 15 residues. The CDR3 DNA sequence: TGCGCCAGCAGCTTGGTCGGGGGTTCTGAGGAGACCCAGTACTTC. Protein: CASSLVGGSEETQYF.

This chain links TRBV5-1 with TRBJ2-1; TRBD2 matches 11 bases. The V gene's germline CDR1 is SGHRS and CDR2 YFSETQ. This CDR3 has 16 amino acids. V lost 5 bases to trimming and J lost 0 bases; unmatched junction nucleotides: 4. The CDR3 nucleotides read TGCGCCAGCAGGCCGACTAGCGGGACCTCCTACAATGAGCAGTTCTTC. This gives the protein CASRPTSGTSYNEQFF.

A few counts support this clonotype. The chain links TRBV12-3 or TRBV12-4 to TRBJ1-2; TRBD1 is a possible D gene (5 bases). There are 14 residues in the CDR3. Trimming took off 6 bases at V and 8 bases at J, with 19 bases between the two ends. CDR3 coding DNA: TGTGCCAGCAGCTTTAATCAGGGTGTCAAGGGCTACACCTTC. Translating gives CASSFNQGVKGYTF.

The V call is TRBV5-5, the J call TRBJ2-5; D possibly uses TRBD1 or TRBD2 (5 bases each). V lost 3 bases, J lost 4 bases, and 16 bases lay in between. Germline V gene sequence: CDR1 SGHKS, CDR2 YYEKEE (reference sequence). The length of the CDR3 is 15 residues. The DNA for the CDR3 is TGTGCCAGCAGCTCGGGACGAGCAAAGGGAGAGACCCAGTACTTC. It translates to CASSSGRAKGETQYF.

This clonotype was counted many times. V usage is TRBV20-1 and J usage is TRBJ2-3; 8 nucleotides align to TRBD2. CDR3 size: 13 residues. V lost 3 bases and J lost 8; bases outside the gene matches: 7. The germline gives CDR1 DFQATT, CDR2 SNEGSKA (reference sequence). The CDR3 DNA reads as TGCAGTGCTAGTTCGGGACTAGGGTCTACGCAGTATTTT. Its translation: CSASSGLGSTQYF.

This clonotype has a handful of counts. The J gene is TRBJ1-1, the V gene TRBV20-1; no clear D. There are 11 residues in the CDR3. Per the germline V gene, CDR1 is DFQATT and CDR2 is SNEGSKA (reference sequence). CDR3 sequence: CSRGENTEAFF. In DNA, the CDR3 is TGCAGCCGTGGGGAGAATACTGAAGCTTTCTTT.

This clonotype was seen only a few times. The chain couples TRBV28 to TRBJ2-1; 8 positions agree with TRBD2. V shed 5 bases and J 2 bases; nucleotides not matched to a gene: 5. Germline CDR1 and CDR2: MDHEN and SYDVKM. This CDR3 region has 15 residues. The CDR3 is CASSPAGGTYNEQFF. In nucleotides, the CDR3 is TGTGCCAGCAGTCCCGCGGGAGGTACCTACAATGAGCAGTTCTTC.

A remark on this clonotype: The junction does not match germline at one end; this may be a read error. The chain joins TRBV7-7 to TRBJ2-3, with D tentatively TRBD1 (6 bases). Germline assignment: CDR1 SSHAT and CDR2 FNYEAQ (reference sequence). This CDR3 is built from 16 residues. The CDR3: CASSLIAGQNTDTQYF. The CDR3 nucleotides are TGTGCTAGCAGCTTAATTGCCGGACAGAACACAGATACGCAGTATTTT.

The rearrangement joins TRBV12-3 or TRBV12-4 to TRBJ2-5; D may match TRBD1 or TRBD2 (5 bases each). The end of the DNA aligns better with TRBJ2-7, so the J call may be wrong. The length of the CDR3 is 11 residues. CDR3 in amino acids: CASSWGNEQYF. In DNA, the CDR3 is TGTGCCAGCAGTTGGGGGAACGAGCAGTACTTC.

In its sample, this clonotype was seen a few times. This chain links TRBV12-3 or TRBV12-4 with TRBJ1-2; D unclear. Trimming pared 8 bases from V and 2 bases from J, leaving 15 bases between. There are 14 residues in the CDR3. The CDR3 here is CASALGGNNYGYTF. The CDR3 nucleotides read TGTGCCAGCGCGTTGGGCGGAAACAACTATGGCTACACCTTC.

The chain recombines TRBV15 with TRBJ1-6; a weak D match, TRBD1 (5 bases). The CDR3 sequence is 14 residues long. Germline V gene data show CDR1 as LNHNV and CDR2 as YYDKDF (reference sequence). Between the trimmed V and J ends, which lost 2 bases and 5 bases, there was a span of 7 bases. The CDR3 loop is CATSRQGDNSPLHF. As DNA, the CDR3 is TGTGCCACCAGCAGACAAGGGGATAATTCACCCCTCCACTTT.

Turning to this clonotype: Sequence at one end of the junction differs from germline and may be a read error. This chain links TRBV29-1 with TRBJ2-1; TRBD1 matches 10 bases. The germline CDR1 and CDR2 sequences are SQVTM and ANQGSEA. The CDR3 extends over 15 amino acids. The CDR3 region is CGVPLRTGGYNEQFF. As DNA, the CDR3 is TGCGGCGTGCCCCTCCGGACAGGGGGATACAATGAGCAGTTCTTC.

The CDR3 loop reads CASSQEFNSNQPQHF. The CDR3 coding sequence is TGTGCCAGCAGCCAAGAGTTCAATAGCAATCAGCCCCAGCATTTT. The V and J genes are TRBV4-2 and TRBJ1-5; D ambiguous. Trimming took 0 bases from V and 0 from J, leaving 6 bases between them. This CDR3 contains 15 residues. Germline V gene sequence: CDR1 LGHNA, CDR2 YNFKEQ.

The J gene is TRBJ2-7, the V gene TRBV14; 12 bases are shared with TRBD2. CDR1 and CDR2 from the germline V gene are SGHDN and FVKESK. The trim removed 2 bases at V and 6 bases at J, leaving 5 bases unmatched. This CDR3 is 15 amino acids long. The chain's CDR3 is CASSQLAGGLREQYF. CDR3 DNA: TGTGCCAGCAGCCAACTAGCGGGGGGGCTTCGCGAGCAGTACTTC.